This T cell receptor (beta chain) was sequenced in a study of read filtering for tumor transcriptome and immune sequencing. In the study overall: Patients were 17 male and about 15 female, mean age approximately 70 years, range about 40 to 85.

This clonotype was counted many times. Its specificity is not known. Study conclusions and caveats: IR-seq and RNA-seq agreed better without single-read clonotypes.

Trimming removed 1 base from V and 7 bases from J, with 15 bases in between. CDR1 SGHRS and CDR2 YFSETQ come from the germline V gene. CDR3 size: 14 residues. From about 0.4 ug of RNA, a library with molecular barcoded alpha/delta and beta/gamma adaptors was made. TCRdb fed the reads into MiXCR, producing one record per CDR3 protein. The sample includes 35,000 to 50,000 distinct CDR3 sequences, 13% to 15% seen only once; the top ten take around 7.3%. Specimen: a population of CD138-negative cells sorted from bone marrow. The rearrangement uses TRBV5-1 and TRBJ2-7; a possible D gene is TRBD1 (5 bases). This clonotype was obtained from a donor over 35 with multiple myeloma. This CDR3 reads CASSLLQVAGEQYF. CDR3 nucleotides: TGCGCCAGCAGCTTGTTACAGGTTGCCGGGGAGCAGTACTTC.